These 27 T cell receptor beta chains share one sample of origin, sequenced in a study of blood T cell repertoires in COVID-19. Assay: immunoSEQ multiplex PCR; the TCRdb copy retains only in-frame clones and omits some. The sample yields about 250,000 clones, approximately 85% seen once. Input material: peripheral blood. These receptors were obtained from a man over 45 with active or convalescent COVID-19.

The CDR3 DNA sequence: TGTGCCAGCTCACCGGGATTTCCGGGACAGCTTAATGAAAAACTGTTTTTT. It is translated as CASSPGFPGQLNEKLFF. The chain couples TRBV18 to TRBJ1-4, with 7 bases fitting TRBD1. The CDR3 runs to 17 residues. Germline V CDR1 and CDR2: KGHSH, LQKENI. Trimming at V came to 3 bases and at J to 4 bases, leaving 11 bases not matched to a gene.

This clone was picked up a small number of times. This chain links TRBV3-1 (or the pseudogene TRBV3-2) with TRBJ2-7; the match to TRBD1 covers 9 bases. The CDR3 contains 16 residues. V shed 4 bases and J 5 bases; nucleotides not matched to a gene: 12. CDR1 LGHDT and CDR2 YNNKEL come from the germline V gene (reference sequence). The CDR3 DNA reads as TGTGCCAGCAGCCCCCCCCCAGGACAGGGGATAGACGAGCAGTACTTC. Translation gives CASSPPPGQGIDEQYF.

This chain connects TRBV7-9 to TRBJ1-1; D ambiguous. CDR3 length: 14 amino acids. V lost 6 bases, J lost 6 bases, and 17 bases lay in between. Germline loops: CDR1 SEHNR, CDR2 FQNEAQ (reference sequence). CDR3 in amino acids: CASSPTRGPAEAFF. The CDR3 region has the DNA TGTGCCAGCAGTCCAACCCGGGGTCCAGCTGAAGCTTTCTTT.

The rearrangement joins TRBV7-9 to TRBJ2-3; tentative D call: TRBD1 (6 bases). The CDR3 spans 14 residues. Trimming left V 5 bases short and J 11 bases short, with 20 bases between. Germline assignment: CDR1 SEHNR and CDR2 FQNEAQ (reference sequence). The CDR3 sequence: CASSPTTNKGQQYF. The CDR3 nucleotides read TGTGCCAGCAGCCCGACCACAAACAAGGGACAGCAGTATTTT.

The genes are TRBV25-1 and TRBJ1-1; TRBD1 agrees at 7 bases. The J segment lost 1 base and the V segment lost 5 bases, leaving 4 bases of the junction unmatched. Per germline, CDR1 MGHDK and CDR2 SYGVNS. The CDR3 spans 14 residues. CDR3 in DNA: TGTGCCAGCAGTACAGGGGAGGCGAACACTGAAGCTTTCTTT. Translation: CASSTGEANTEAFF.

The V and J genes are TRBV6-5 and TRBJ1-1, with D perhaps TRBD1 (5 bases). Germline lookup yields CDR1 MNHEY and CDR2 SVGAGI. The CDR3 runs 14 residues. V lost 6 bases, J lost 5 bases, and 16 bases lay in between. Written as DNA, the CDR3 is TGTGCCAGCAGGCGCCCGGGGGGGTTTACTGAAGCTTTCTTT. It is translated as CASRRPGGFTEAFF.

The chain combines TRBV11-2 with TRBJ2-7; unclear D gene. This CDR3 comprises 14 residues. The V end lost 4 bases, the J end lost 7 bases, and 17 bases lay between the germline ends. From germline, CDR1 is SGHAT and CDR2 FQNNGV. Here the CDR3 DNA reads TGTGCCAGCAGCTCAACCTTTCAGGCTACGGAGCAGTACTTC. Protein product: CASSSTFQATEQYF.

The chain uses TRBV4-2 and TRBJ2-3; 7 nucleotides align to TRBD2. The CDR3 spans 16 residues. The V and J ends lost 3 bases and 9 bases, in that order; junction bases with no gene match: 15. The germline V gene has CDR1 LGHNA and CDR2 YNFKEQ. The CDR3 DNA reads TGTGCCAGCAGCCATGGGAAAGGTGGGGGAGGGCGCACGCAGTATTTT. As protein: CASSHGKGGGGRTQYF.

The genes are TRBV10-3 and TRBJ1-5, with 8 bases lining up with TRBD1. The CDR3 totals 20 residues. V was pared by 0 bases and J by 3 bases, with 16 bases of the junction left unmatched. The germline V gene has CDR1 ENHRY and CDR2 SYGVKD. CDR3 DNA sequence: TGTGCCATCAGTGAGTCGATCCTTCTTGTTTCGGGACAGGTCAATCAGCCCCAGCATTTT. Encoded protein: CAISESILLVSGQVNQPQHF.

This chain links TRBV4-1 with TRBJ2-7, with a possible D match to TRBD2 (6 bases). This CDR3 contains 13 residues. Germline V gene lookup returns CDR1 MGHRA and CDR2 YSYEKL. The ends were cut back, 4 bases at V and 12 bases at J, with 19 bases in the middle. The CDR3 loop reads CASSLSLASALYF. The CDR3 region has the DNA TGCGCCAGCAGCCTCTCACTAGCATCGGCCCTGTACTTC.

The chain recombines TRBV27 with TRBJ2-2; D not resolved. CDR3 size: 15 residues. CDR1 and CDR2 (germline): MNHEY, SMNVEV (reference sequence). Trimming shortened V by 1 base and J by 0 bases, and 6 bases separated the two germline ends. The CDR3 DNA sequence: TGTGCCAGCAGTTTATTCCCTACGAACACCGGGGAGCTGTTTTTT. Amino acid sequence: CASSLFPTNTGELFF.

The V call is TRBV28, the J call TRBJ2-4; TRBD1 aligns across 12 bases. CDR3 length equals 19 residues. The junction had 13 bases not matched to a gene; V was cut back by 5 bases and J by 2 bases. Per the germline V gene, CDR1 is MDHEN and CDR2 is SYDVKM. CDR3 nucleotides: TGTGCCAGCAGTACACCGGGACAGGGGGCCGCTAGAACCAAAAACATTCAGTACTTC. Translated, it gives CASSTPGQGAARTKNIQYF.

The gene calls are TRBV4-1 and TRBJ2-7, with TRBD2 identical over 8 bases. The germline CDR1 and CDR2 sequences are MGHRA and YSYEKL. The CDR3 has 17 residues. Trimming took 4 bases from V and 2 from J; bases not matched to a gene: 13. CDR3 DNA sequence: TGCGCCAGCAGCCCTCCGCCAGGGAGCGGGAGAACCTACGAGCAGTACTTC. Its translation: CASSPPPGSGRTYEQYF.

This clone is a singleton in its sample. The CDR3 region is CASSPMNVAIYEQYF. The CDR3 DNA sequence: TGTGCCAGCAGCCCGATGAACGTAGCGATCTACGAGCAGTACTTC. The chain links TRBV5-6 to TRBJ2-7, with D perhaps matching TRBD2 (5 bases). The V and J ends lost 4 bases and 3 bases respectively, with 17 bases between them. CDR3 length: 15 amino acids. Germline V gives CDR1 SGHDT, CDR2 YYEEEE.

The rearrangement uses TRBV29-1 and TRBJ1-1; D perhaps matches TRBD1 (5 bases). From germline, CDR1 is SQVTM and CDR2 ANQGSEA. The germline V and J ends were trimmed by 7 bases and 4 bases, with 13 bases remaining between them. The CDR3 consists of 12 residues. The CDR3 here is CSGTRQGTEAFF. The DNA for the CDR3 is TGCAGCGGTACGCGGCAGGGCACTGAAGCTTTCTTT.

The chain combines TRBV28 with TRBJ2-7; perhaps TRBD2 as D (7 bases). Germline V lookup: CDR1 MDHEN, CDR2 SYDVKM. V lost 5 bases, J lost 5 bases, and 19 bases lay in between. This CDR3 spans 15 amino acids. The chain's CDR3 is CASSPLGGRVNEQYF. The CDR3 DNA sequence: TGTGCCAGCAGTCCCCTCGGGGGGCGGGTCAACGAGCAGTACTTC. Full variable domain (outside the CDR3, taken from reference TRBV28 and TRBJ2-7): DVKVTQSSRYLVKRTGEKVFLECVQDMDHENMFWYRQDPGLGLRLIYFSYDVKMKEKGDIPEGYSVSREKKERFSLILESASTNQTSMYLCASSPLGGRVNEQYFGPGTRLTVT.

In its sample, this clone was seen once. The V gene is TRBV2, the J gene TRBJ2-7, with D possibly being TRBD2 (6 bases). The germline V gene encodes CDR1 SNHLY and CDR2 FYNNEI. The CDR3 loop spans 15 amino acids. The germline V and J ends were trimmed by 4 bases and 9 bases, with 22 bases remaining between them. CDR3 sequence (DNA): TGTGCCAGCAGTGCCTGGGGGGAAGGACGAAGTGGGCAGTACTTC. Amino acids: CASSAWGEGRSGQYF.

The chain recombines TRBV7-3 with TRBJ2-1; 10 positions match TRBD2. This CDR3 spans 16 amino acids. In germline, CDR1 is SGHTA, CDR2 FQGTGA. J gave up 5 bases and V 5 bases, and 9 bases lay outside the gene matches. DNA of the CDR3: TGTGCCAGCAGCCCATTCGGGACTAGCGATCACAATGAGCAGTTCTTC. Translating gives CASSPFGTSDHNEQFF.

The rearrangement links TRBV28 to TRBJ2-1, with 12 bases that match TRBD1. After removal of 4 bases from V and 10 bases from J, the junction contained 8 bases not matched to a gene. CDR3 length: 15 amino acids. CDR1 MDHEN and CDR2 SYDVKM come from the germline V gene. The CDR3 spells CASSSLGTGGSEQFF. The CDR3, as DNA: TGTGCCAGCAGTTCTTTGGGGACAGGGGGCTCAGAGCAGTTCTTC.

The rearrangement joins TRBV19 to TRBJ2-3, with 8 bases matching TRBD2. The CDR3 length is 15 residues. Per the germline V gene, CDR1 is LNHDA and CDR2 is SQIVND (reference sequence). J gave up 2 bases and V 3 bases, and 4 bases lay outside the gene matches. The CDR3 DNA is TGTGCCAGTAGTATCGCACTAGCGGACACAGATACGCAGTATTTT. Translated, it gives CASSIALADTDTQYF.

The chain joins TRBV18 to TRBJ1-5; no clear D. CDR1 is KGHSH and CDR2 is LQKENI in the germline V gene. This CDR3 is 14 amino acids long. The germline V and J ends were trimmed by 3 bases and 1 base, with 7 bases remaining between them. CDR3 nucleotides: TGTGCCAGCTCACCTAACAGAAGCAATCAGCCCCAGCATTTT. This translates into CASSPNRSNQPQHF.

This chain joins TRBV3-1 (or the pseudogene TRBV3-2) and TRBJ1-2; 7 nucleotides line up with TRBD1. The CDR3 is made up of 15 amino acids. Trimming at V came to 4 bases and at J to 7 bases, leaving 12 bases not matched to a gene. Germline lookup yields CDR1 LGHDT and CDR2 YNNKEL (reference sequence). CDR3 bases: TGTGCCAGCAGCCTTATTGGACAGGACGGTCCTGGCTACACCTTC. As protein: CASSLIGQDGPGYTF.

V gene TRBV29-1 combines with J gene TRBJ2-2, with 7 nucleotides matching TRBD1. V lost 0 bases to trimming and J lost 3 bases; unmatched junction nucleotides: 7. The CDR3 extends over 16 amino acids. Germline CDR1 is SQVTM and CDR2 is ANQGSEA. The CDR3 is CSVEDPGQLYTGELFF. CDR3 nucleotide sequence: TGCAGCGTTGAAGATCCGGGACAGCTTTACACCGGGGAGCTGTTTTTT.

J is TRBJ1-2 and V is TRBV28; the match to TRBD1 covers 7 bases. This CDR3 spans 14 amino acids. V lost 2 bases, J lost 4 bases, and 4 bases stayed unmatched. Germline V CDR1 and CDR2: MDHEN, SYDVKM. CDR3 sequence reads: CASSLVGQPYGYTF. DNA of the CDR3: TGTGCCAGCAGTTTAGTGGGACAGCCCTATGGCTACACCTTC.

This chain joins TRBV5-1 and TRBJ2-1; possible D gene TRBD2, 6 bases. V dropped 4 bases and J dropped 5 bases, with 19 bases sitting between them. CDR1 and CDR2 (germline): SGHRS, YFSETQ. This CDR3 is 16 amino acids long. CDR3 in amino acids: CASSPNYGTGDNEQFF. In nucleotides, the CDR3 is TGCGCCAGCAGCCCTAACTACGGGACTGGGGACAATGAGCAGTTCTTC.

The V and J genes are TRBV6-2 or TRBV6-3 and TRBJ1-6; D ambiguous. CDR1 is MNHEY and CDR2 is SVGEGT in the germline V gene. The CDR3 is made up of 15 amino acids. V lost 0 bases to trimming and J lost 9 bases, with 12 bases between them. CDR3: CASSYSSGQSSPLHF. The CDR3 nucleotides read TGTGCCAGCAGTTACTCTTCGGGTCAGAGTTCACCCCTCCACTTT.

The gene calls are TRBV6-1 and TRBJ1-1; TRBD1 is a possible D gene (6 bases). The CDR3 runs 15 residues. Germline V gene data show CDR1 as MNHNS and CDR2 as SASEGT. V lost 1 base and J lost 0, with 9 bases in between. CDR3 sequence reads: CASSEVAGVNTEAFF. As DNA, the CDR3 is TGTGCCAGCAGTGAAGTTGCAGGGGTGAACACTGAAGCTTTCTTT.